This T cell receptor beta chain appears in the sequencing data of a study of Ad26.COV2.S vaccination and SARS-CoV-2 variants. Across the whole study: Dosing was one shot or two shots 56 days apart.

Assay: immunoSEQ multiplex PCR; the TCRdb copy retains only in-frame clones and omits some. The profile shows 400,000 to 450,000 clones, around 90% of them singletons. Germline lookup yields CDR1 MNHEY and CDR2 SMNVEV (reference sequence). V shed 2 bases and J shed 7 bases, with 15 bases lying between them. This CDR3 has 15 residues. Sample treatment: approximately 18 received Ad26.COV2.S at low or high dose, single or two shots; 5 received placebo; per-sample allocation not given. Each sample was drawn 63 days after the first injection (of vaccine or placebo). Vaccine was an Ad26 vector expressing Wuhan-strain SARS-CoV-2 spike.

This chain joins TRBV27 and TRBJ2-1, with D tentatively TRBD1 (7 bases). This material consisted of peripheral blood, taken in a trial of Ad26.COV2.S vaccine versus placebo. This sequence was found in a person aged 18-60 years who received the Ad26.COV2.S COVID-19 vaccine or a placebo. CDR3 in amino acids: CASSLGAGGLNEQFF. In DNA form, the CDR3 reads TGTGCCAGCAGTTTAGGGGCAGGGGGACTGAATGAGCAGTTCTTC.